This is a list of T cell receptor beta chains from one sample in a study of T cell repertoires in cytomegalovirus infection. TCRdb independently ran MiXCR on the reads; one entry per CDR3 protein. The sample shows fewer than 250,000 distinct CDR3 sequences, more than 9% of them seen only once. Sequencing was done on a sample of PBMCs. These receptor sequences come from a human donor in good health (CMV status not recorded). Some clones in this sample may be carry-over from other donors' samples. Each CDR3 is given with its conserved first and last residue. The D gene is left open where the match is weak.

>TRBD1|14|TRBJ1-2|TRBV7-6
CASSFAGQEDGYTF
>TRBD1|17|TRBJ2-2|TRBV28
CASSVRPGQINTGELFF
>NA|14|TRBJ2-3|TRBV7-3
CASSSDPTQGAQYF
>NA|14|TRBJ1-1|TRBV7-2
CASTSLGRDTEAFF
>NA|13|TRBJ2-7|TRBV28
CASSYRLAGEQYF
>NA|11|TRBJ1-1|TRBV29-1
CSWEKGFEAFF
>NA|13|TRBJ1-2|TRBV5-1
CASRWQGNYGYTF
>NA|17|TRBJ1-5|TRBV7-8
CASSLPYGGPSNQPQHF
>NA|13|TRBJ2-7|TRBV12-3/TRBV12-4
CASSLAAEYEQYF
>NA|12|TRBJ1-5|TRBV28
CAISGPNQPQHF
>NA|14|TRBJ2-5|TRBV5-1
CASRPGLGEETQYF
>TRBD1|15|TRBJ2-4|TRBV7-2
CASRPTTGRVNIQYF
>TRBD1|16|TRBJ2-7|TRBV6-1
CASSEASVAGGYEQYF
>NA|14|TRBJ1-4|TRBV7-6
CASSPEGIDEKLFF
>NA|13|TRBJ1-1|TRBV2
CASSEEGTYEAFF
>NA|17|TRBJ2-7|TRBV7-9
CASFGGRQGSNSYEQYF
>TRBD1|12|TRBJ2-3|TRBV20-1
CSGQGAGDTQYF
>NA|15|TRBJ2-5|TRBV12-3/TRBV12-4
CASSSSGTAEETQYF